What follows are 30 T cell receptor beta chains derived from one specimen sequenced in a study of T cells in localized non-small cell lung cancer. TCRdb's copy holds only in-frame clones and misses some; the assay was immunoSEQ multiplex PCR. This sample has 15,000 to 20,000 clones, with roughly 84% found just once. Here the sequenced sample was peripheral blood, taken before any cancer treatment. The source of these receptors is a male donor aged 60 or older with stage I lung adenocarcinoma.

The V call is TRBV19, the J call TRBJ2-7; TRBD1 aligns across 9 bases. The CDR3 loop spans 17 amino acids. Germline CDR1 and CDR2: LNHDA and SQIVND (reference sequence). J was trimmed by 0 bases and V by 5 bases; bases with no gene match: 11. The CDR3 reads CASSPGTGRLTSYEQYF. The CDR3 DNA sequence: TGTGCCAGTAGTCCCGGGACAGGGCGATTGACCTCCTACGAGCAGTACTTC.

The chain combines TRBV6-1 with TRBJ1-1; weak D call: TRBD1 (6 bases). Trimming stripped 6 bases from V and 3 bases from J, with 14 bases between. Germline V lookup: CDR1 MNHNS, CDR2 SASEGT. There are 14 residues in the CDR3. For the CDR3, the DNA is TGTGCCAGCAGCGAACGGGGGCAGGACACTGAAGCTTTCTTT. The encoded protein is CASSERGQDTEAFF.

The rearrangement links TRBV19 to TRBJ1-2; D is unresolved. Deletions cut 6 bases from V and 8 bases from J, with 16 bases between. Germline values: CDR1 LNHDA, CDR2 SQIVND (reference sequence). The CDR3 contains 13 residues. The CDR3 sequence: CASSSYSGEGYTF. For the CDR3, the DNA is TGTGCCAGTAGCTCATACTCCGGGGAGGGCTACACCTTC.

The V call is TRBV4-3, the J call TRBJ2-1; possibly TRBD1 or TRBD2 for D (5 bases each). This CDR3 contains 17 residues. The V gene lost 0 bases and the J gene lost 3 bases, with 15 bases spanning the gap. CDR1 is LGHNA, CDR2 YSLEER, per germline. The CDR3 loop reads CASSQDLPGLRYNEQFF. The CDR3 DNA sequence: TGCGCCAGCAGCCAAGACCTCCCGGGGCTCCGCTACAATGAGCAGTTCTTC.

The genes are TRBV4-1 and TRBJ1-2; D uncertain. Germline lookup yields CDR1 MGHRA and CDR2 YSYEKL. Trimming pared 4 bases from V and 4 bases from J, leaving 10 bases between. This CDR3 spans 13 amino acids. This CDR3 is CASSPEHLYGYTF. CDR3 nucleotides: TGCGCCAGCAGCCCAGAGCACCTCTATGGCTACACCTTC.

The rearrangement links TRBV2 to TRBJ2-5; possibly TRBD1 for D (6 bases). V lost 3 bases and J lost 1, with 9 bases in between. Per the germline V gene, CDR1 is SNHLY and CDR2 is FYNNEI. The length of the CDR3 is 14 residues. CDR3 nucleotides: TGTGCCAGCAGTGATGCAGGGGCCCAAGAGACCCAGTACTTC. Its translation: CASSDAGAQETQYF.

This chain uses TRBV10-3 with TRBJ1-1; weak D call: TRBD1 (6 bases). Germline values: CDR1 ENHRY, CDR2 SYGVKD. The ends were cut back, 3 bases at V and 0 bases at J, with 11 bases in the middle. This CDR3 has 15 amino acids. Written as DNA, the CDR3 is TGTGCCATCAGTGACCAGGGGATTATGAACACTGAAGCTTTCTTT. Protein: CAISDQGIMNTEAFF.

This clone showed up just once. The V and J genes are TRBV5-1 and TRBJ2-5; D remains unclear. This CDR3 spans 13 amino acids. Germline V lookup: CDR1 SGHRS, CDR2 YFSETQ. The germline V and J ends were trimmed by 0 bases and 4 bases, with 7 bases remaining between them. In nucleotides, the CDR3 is TGCGCCAGCAGCTTGGGGGCCGGAGAGACCCAGTACTTC. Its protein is CASSLGAGETQYF.

CDR3 region: CASSDRDPGNEQYF. For the CDR3, the DNA is TGTGCCAGCAGTGATCGGGACCCCGGGAACGAGCAGTACTTC. The chain is built from TRBV6-1 and TRBJ2-7, with D tentatively TRBD1 or TRBD2 (5 bases each). From germline, CDR1 is MNHNS and CDR2 SASEGT. There are 14 residues in the CDR3. The V end was cut by 3 bases, the J end by 5 bases, with 14 bases between.

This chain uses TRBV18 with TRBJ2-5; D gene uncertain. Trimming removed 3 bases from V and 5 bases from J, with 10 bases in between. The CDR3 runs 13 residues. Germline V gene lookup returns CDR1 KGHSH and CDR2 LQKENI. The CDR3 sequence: CASSPGDRETQYF. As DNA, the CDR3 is TGTGCCAGCTCACCGGGCGACCGGGAGACCCAGTACTTC.

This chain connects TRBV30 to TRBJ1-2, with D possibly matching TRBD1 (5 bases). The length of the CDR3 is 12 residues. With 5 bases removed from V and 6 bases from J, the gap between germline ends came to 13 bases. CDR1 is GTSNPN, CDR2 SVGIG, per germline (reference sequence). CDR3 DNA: TGTGCCTGGGGCAGGGCACCCGATGGCTACACCTTC. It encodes CAWGRAPDGYTF.

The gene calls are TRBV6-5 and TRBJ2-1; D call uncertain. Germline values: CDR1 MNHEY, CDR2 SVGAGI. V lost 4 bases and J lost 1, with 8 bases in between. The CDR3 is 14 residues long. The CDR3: CASSSYSSYNEQFF. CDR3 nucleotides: TGTGCCAGCAGTTCTTACAGTTCCTACAATGAGCAGTTCTTC.

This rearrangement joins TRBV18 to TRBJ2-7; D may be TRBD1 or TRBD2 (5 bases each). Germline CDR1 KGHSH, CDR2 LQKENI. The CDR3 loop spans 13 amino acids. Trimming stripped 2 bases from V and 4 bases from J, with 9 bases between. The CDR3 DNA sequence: TGTGCCAGCTCACCAGTGGGGGATTACGAGCAGTACTTC. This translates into CASSPVGDYEQYF.

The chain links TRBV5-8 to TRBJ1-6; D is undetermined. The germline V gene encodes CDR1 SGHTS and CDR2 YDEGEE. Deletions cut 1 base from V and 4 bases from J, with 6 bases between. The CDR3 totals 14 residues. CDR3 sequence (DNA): TGTGCCAGCAGCTTGAACGGTTATAATTCACCCCTCCACTTT. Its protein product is CASSLNGYNSPLHF.

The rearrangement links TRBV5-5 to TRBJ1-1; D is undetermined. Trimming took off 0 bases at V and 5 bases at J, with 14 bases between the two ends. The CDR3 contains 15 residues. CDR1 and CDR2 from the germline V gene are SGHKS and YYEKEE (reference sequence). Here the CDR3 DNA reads TGTGCCAGCAGCTTGGTCCTCCGGGGTTGGACTGAAGCTTTCTTT. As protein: CASSLVLRGWTEAFF.

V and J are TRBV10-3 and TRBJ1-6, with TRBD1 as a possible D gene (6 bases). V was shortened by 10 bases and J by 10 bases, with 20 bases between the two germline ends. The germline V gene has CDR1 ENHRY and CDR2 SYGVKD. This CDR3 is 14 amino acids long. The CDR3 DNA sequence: TGTGCCACCAGGCAAGGGACACGGTCGTCACCCCTCCACTTT. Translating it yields CATRQGTRSSPLHF.

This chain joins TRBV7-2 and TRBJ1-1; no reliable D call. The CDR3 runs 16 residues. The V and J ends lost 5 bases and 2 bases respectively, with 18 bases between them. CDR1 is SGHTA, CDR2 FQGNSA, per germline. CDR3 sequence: CASSLGSTRSNTEAFF. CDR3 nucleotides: TGTGCCAGCAGCCTAGGGTCGACCCGGTCAAACACTGAAGCTTTCTTT.

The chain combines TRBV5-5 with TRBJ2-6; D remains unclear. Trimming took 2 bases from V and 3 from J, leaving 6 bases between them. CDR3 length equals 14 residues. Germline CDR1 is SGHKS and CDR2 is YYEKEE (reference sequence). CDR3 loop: CASSLFGGANVLTF. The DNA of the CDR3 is TGTGCCAGCAGCTTATTCGGTGGGGCCAACGTCCTGACTTTC.

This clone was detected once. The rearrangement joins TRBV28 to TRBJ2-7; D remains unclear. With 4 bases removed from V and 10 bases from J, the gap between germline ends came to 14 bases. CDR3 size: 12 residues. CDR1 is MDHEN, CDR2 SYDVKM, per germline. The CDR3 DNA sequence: TGTGCCAGCAGTTCGTCCCCCAGAGGACAGTACTTC. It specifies CASSSSPRGQYF.

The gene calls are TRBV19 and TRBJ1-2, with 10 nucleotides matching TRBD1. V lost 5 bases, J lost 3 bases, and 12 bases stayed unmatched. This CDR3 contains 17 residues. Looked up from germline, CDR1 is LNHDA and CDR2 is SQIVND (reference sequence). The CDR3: CASSHRGQGPSHYGYTF. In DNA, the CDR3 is TGTGCCAGTAGTCATCGGGGACAGGGGCCCTCTCACTATGGCTACACCTTC.

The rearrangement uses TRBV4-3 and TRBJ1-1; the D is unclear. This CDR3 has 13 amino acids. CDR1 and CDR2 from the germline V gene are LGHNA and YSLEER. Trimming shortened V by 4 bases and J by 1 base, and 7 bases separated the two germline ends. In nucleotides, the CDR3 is TGCGCCAGCAGCCCTGACTGGAACACTGAAGCTTTCTTT. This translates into CASSPDWNTEAFF.

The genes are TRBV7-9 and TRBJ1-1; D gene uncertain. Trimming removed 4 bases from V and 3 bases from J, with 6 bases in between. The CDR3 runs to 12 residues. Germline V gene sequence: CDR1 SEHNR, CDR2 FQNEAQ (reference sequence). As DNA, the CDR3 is TGTGCCAGCAGCTCGGTTTACACTGAAGCTTTCTTT. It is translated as CASSSVYTEAFF.

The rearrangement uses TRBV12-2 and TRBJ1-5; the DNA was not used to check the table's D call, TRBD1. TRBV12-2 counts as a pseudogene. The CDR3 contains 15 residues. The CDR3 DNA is TGTGCAAGTCGCTTAGCCAGGGCGCTCAATCAGCCCCAGCATTTT. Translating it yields CASRLARALNQPQHF.

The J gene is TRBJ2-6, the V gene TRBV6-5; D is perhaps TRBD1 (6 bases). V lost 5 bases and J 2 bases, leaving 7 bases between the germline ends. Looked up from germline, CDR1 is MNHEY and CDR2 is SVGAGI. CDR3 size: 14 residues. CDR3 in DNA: TGTGCCAGCAGTCCAGGGGCTGGGGCCAACGTCCTGACTTTC. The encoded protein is CASSPGAGANVLTF.

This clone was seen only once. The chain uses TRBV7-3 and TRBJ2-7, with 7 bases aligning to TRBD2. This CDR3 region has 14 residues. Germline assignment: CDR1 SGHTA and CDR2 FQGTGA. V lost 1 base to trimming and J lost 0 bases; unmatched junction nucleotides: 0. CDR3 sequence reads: CASSLSGSSYEQYF. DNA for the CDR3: TGTGCCAGCAGCTTAAGCGGGAGCTCCTACGAGCAGTACTTC. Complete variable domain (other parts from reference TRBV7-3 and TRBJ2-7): GAGVSQTPSNKVTEKGKYVELRCDPISGHTALYWYRQSLGQGPEFLIYFQGTGAADDSGLPNDRFFAVRPEGSVSTLKIQRTERGDSAVYLCASSLSGSSYEQYFGPGTRLTVT.

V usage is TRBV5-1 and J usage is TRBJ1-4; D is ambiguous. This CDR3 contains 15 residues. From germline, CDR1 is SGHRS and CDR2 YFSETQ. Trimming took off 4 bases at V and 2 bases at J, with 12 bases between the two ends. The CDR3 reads CASSPVGGTNEKLFF. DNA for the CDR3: TGCGCCAGCAGCCCCGTCGGTGGCACTAATGAAAAACTGTTTTTT.

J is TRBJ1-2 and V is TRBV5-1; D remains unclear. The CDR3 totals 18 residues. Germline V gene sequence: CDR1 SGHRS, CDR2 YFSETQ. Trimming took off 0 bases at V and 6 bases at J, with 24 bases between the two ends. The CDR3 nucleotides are TGCGCCAGCAGCTTGGCCCGCGGGAGTCTGGAAAGTTCAGATGGCTACACCTTC. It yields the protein CASSLARGSLESSDGYTF.

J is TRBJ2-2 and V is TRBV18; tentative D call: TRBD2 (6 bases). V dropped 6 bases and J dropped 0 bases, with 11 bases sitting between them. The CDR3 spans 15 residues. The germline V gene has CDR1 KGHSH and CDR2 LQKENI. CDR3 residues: CASSPGETNTGELFF. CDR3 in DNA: TGTGCCAGCTCTCCGGGGGAAACGAACACCGGGGAGCTGTTTTTT.

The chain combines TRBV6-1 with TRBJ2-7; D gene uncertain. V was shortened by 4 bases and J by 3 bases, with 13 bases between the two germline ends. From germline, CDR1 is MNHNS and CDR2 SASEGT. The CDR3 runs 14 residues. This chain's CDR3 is CASSAMAGLYEQYF. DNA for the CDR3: TGTGCCAGCAGTGCTATGGCCGGTCTCTACGAGCAGTACTTC.

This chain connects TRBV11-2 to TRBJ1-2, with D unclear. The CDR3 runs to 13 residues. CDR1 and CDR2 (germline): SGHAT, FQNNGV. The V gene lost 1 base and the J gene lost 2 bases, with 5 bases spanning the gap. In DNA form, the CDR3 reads TGTGCCAGCAGCTTAGGGGGAAACTATGGCTACACCTTC. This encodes CASSLGGNYGYTF.